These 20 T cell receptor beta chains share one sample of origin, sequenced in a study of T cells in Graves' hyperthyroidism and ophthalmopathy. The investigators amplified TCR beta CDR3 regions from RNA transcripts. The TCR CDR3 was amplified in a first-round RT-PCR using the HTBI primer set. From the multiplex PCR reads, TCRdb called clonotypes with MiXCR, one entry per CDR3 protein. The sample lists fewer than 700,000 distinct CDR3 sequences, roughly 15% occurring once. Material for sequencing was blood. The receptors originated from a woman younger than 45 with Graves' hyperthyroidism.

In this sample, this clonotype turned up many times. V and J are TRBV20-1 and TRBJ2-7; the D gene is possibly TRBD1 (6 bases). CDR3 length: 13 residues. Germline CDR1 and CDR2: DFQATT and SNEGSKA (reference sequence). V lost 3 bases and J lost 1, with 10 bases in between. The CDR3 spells CSARGTWSYEQYF. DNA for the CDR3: TGCAGTGCTAGGGGGACATGGTCCTACGAGCAGTACTTC.

The DNA of the CDR3 is TGTGCCAGCAGCCCGGGACTAGCGGAGGGCAATGAGCAGTTCTTC. This encodes CASSPGLAEGNEQFF. V is TRBV7-3 and J is TRBJ2-1, with 11 bases aligning to TRBD2. V dropped 5 bases and J dropped 6; count of bases not matched to a gene: 6. The CDR3 is 15 residues long. From germline, CDR1 is SGHTA and CDR2 FQGTGA.

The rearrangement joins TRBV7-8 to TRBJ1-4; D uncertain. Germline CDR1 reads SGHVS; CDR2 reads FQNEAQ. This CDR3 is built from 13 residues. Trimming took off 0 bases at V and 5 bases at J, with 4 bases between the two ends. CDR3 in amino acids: CASSLARNEKLFF. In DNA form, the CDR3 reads TGTGCCAGCAGCTTAGCCCGAAATGAAAAACTGTTTTTT. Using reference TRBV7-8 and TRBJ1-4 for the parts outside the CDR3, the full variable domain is GAGVSQSPRYKVAKRGQDVALRCDPISGHVSLFWYQQALGQGPEFLTYFQNEAQLDKSGLPSDRFFAERPEGSVSTLKIQRTQQEDSAVYLCASSLARNEKLFFGSGTQLSVL.

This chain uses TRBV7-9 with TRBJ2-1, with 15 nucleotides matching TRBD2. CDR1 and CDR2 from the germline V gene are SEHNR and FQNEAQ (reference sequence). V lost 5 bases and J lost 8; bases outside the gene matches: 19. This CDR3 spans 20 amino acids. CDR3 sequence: CASSPTTYGTSGRNYYEQFF. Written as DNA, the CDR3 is TGTGCCAGCAGCCCCACCACCTACGGGACTAGCGGGAGGAATTACTATGAGCAGTTCTTC.

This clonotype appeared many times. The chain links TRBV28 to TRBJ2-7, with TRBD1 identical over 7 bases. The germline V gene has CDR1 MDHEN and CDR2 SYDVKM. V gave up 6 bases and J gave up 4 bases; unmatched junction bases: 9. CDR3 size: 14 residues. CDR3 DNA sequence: TGTGCCAGCAGGGAGACAGGGATAGTTTACGAGCAGTACTTC. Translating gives CASRETGIVYEQYF.

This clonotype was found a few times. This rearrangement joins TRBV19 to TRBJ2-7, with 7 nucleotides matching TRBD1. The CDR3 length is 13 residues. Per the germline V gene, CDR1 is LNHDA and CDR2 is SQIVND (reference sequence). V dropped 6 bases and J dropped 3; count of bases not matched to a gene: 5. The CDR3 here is CASSSTGSYEQYF. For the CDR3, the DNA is TGTGCCAGTAGCTCGACAGGGAGCTACGAGCAGTACTTC.

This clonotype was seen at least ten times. The CDR3 DNA follows: TGTGCCAGCAGTATCCCAGGGTTGAACACTGAAGCTTTCTTT. It encodes CASSIPGLNTEAFF. The V gene is TRBV28, the J gene TRBJ1-1; TRBD1 is a possible D gene (5 bases). CDR1 is MDHEN, CDR2 SYDVKM, per germline. The V gene lost 5 bases and the J gene lost 0 bases, with 10 bases spanning the gap. CDR3 size: 14 residues.

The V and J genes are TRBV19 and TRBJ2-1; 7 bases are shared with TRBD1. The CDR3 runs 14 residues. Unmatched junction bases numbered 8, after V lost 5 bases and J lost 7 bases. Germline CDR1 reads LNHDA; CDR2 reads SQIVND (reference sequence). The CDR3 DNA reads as TGTGCCAGTAGTCGACAGGGAGTGGGGAATGAGCAGTTCTTC. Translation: CASSRQGVGNEQFF.

CDR3 loop: CASSFSGSLTYEQYF. The DNA for the CDR3 is TGTGCCAGCAGCTTTAGCGGGAGCCTTACCTACGAGCAGTACTTC. The genes are TRBV7-2 and TRBJ2-7; 9 bases fit TRBD2. In germline, CDR1 is SGHTA, CDR2 FQGNSA. The CDR3 covers 15 residues. V was pared by 3 bases and J by 2 bases, with 5 bases of the junction left unmatched.

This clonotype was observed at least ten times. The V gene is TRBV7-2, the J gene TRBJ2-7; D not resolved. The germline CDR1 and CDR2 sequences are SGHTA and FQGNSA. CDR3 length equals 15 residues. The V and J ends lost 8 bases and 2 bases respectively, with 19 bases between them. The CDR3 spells CASQLSGRLAYEQYF. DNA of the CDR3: TGTGCCAGCCAACTTAGTGGACGACTGGCCTACGAGCAGTACTTC.

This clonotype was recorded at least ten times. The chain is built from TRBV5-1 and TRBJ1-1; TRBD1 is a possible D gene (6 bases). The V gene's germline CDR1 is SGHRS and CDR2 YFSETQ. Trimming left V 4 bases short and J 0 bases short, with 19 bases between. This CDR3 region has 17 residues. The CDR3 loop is CASSPWGPGAMNTEAFF. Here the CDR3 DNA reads TGCGCCAGCAGCCCTTGGGGGCCAGGGGCCATGAACACTGAAGCTTTCTTT.

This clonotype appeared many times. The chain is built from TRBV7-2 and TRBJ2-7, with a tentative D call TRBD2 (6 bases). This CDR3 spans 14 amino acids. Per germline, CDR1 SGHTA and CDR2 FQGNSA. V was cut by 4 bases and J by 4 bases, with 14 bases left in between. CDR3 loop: CASSYVAGPYEQYF. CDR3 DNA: TGTGCCAGCAGCTATGTTGCGGGACCTTACGAGCAGTACTTC.

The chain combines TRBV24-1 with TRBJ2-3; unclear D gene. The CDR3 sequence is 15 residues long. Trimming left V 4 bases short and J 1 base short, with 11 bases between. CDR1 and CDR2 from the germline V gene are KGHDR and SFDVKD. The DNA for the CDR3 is TGTGCCACCAGTGAGGCCACCAGTCGCACAGATACGCAGTATTTT. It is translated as CATSEATSRTDTQYF.

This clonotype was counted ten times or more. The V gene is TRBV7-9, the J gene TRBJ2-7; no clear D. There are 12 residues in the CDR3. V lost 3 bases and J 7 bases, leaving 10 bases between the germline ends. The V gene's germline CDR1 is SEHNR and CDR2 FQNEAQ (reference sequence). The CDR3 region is CASSLSVREQYF. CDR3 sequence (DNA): TGTGCCAGCAGCTTGTCGGTCCGGGAGCAGTACTTC.

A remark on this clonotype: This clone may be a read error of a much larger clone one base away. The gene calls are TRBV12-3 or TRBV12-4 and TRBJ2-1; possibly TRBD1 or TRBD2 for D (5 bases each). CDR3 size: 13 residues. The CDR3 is CASSLGRLNGQFF. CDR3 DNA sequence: TGTGCCAGCAGTTTGGGACGACTCAATGGGCAGTTCTTC.

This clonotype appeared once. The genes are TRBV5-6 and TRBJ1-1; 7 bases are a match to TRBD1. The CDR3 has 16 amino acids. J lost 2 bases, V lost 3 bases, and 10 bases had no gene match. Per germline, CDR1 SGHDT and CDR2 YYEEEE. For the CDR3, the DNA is TGTGCCAGCAGCTACCCGGGACAGCCAAGAAACACTGAAGCTTTCTTT. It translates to CASSYPGQPRNTEAFF.

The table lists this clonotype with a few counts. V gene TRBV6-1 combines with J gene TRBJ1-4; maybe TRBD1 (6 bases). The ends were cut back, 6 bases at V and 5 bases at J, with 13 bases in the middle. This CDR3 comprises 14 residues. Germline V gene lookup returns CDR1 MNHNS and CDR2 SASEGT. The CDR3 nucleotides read TGTGCCAGCAGAAAACAGGGAACAAATGAAAAACTGTTTTTT. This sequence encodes CASRKQGTNEKLFF.

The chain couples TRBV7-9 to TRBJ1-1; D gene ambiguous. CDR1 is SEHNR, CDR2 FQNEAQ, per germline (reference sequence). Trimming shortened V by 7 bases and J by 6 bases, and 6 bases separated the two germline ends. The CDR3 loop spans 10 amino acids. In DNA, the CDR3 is TGTGCCAGCAACGTTCCTGAAGCTTTCTTT. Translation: CASNVPEAFF.

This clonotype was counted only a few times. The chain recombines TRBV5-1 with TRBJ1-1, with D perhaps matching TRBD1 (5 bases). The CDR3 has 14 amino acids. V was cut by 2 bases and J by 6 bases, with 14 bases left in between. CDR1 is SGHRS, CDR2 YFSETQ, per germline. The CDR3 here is CASSFGGVGAEAFF. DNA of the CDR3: TGCGCCAGCAGCTTCGGGGGGGTTGGAGCTGAAGCTTTCTTT.

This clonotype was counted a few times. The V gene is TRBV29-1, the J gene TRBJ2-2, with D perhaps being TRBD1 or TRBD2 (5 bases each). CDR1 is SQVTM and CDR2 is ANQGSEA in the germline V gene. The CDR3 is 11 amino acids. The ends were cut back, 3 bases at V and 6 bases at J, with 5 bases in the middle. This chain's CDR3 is CSVEGAGELFF. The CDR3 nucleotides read TGCAGCGTTGAGGGGGCCGGGGAGCTGTTTTTT.